A selection of T cell receptor beta chains follows, all from one sample in a study of blood T cell repertoires in COVID-19. Clones were read by immunoSEQ multiplex PCR, and TCRdb kept only the in-frame ones, dropping some. The repertoire holds 150,000 or so clones, roughly three quarters seen once, with around 2% in the top ten. Sample: peripheral blood. These receptors were taken from a woman aged 70-85 years with acute or convalescent COVID-19. CDR3s include the opening cysteine and the closing phenylalanine or tryptophan. The order of the fields is D gene, clone size, J gene, V gene, CDR3 DNA, CDR3 protein. A D gene is named only where the DNA matches it firmly. Expanded clones get a size class; other rows say once, few or many, or leave the size out.

>TRBD1|once|TRBJ1-2|TRBV5-4
TGTGCCAGCAGCTTTACAGGGGGGGCTAACTATGGCTACACCTTC
CASSFTGGANYGYTF
>TRBD1|few|TRBJ1-1|TRBV7-9
TGTGCCAGCTTCCGACAGGGGACATACACTGAAGCTTTCTTT
CASFRQGTYTEAFF
>NA|NA|TRBJ2-5|TRBV10-3
TGTGCCATCGCCGCTCACAGTGAGGAGACCCAGTACTTC
CAIAAHSEETQYF
>TRBD2|NA|TRBJ2-1|TRBV11-2
TGTGCCAGCAGCTTAGCGGGGGGGCACAATGAGCAGTTCTTC
CASSLAGGHNEQFF
>TRBD2|few|TRBJ2-7|TRBV3-1/TRBV3-2
TGTGCCAGCAGCATAGCGGGAGGATCCGAGCAGTACTTC
CASSIAGGSEQYF
>NA|NA|TRBJ2-2|TRBV7-8
TGTGCCAGCAGCCGACGACAGAACACCGGGGAGCTGTTTTTT
CASSRRQNTGELFF
>TRBD1|NA|TRBJ2-7|TRBV4-1
TGCGCCAGCAGCCAAGAGGGACAGGGAATAGCTGGGCAGTACTTC
CASSQEGQGIAGQYF
>NA|NA|TRBJ1-4|TRBV5-1
TGCGCCAGCAGCTCCACAGGGAATCCTAATGAAAAACTGTTTTTT
CASSSTGNPNEKLFF
>NA|few|TRBJ1-5|TRBV4-1
TGCGCCAGCAGCCAACACTACAGGGTTGACAGCAATCAGCCCCAGCATTTT
CASSQHYRVDSNQPQHF
>TRBD1|NA|TRBJ1-6|TRBV2
TGTGCCAGCAGCCAGGGGGACTGGGCGGAATCCCTCCACTTT
CASSQGDWAESLHF
>NA|NA|TRBJ2-3|TRBV9
TGTGCCAGCAGCGTAGAGTTGCGAGGGATACGCACAGATACGCAGTATTTT
CASSVELRGIRTDTQYF
>NA|NA|TRBJ2-1|TRBV16
TGTGCCAGCAGCCTCGCTCAGTACAATGAGCAGTTCTTC
CASSLAQYNEQFF
>TRBD1|few|TRBJ2-5|TRBV5-1
TGCGCCAGCAGCCGGGGACAGGCGCAAGAGACCCAGTACTTC
CASSRGQAQETQYF
>TRBD1|few|TRBJ1-4|TRBV9
TGTGCCAGCAGCCCACAGGGGGCGAAGGAAAAACTGTTTTTT
CASSPQGAKEKLFF
>TRBD1|NA|TRBJ2-5|TRBV19
TGTGCCAGTAAAAGGACAGGGAGCCAAGGGGAGACCCAGTACTTC
CASKRTGSQGETQYF
>NA|NA|TRBJ1-2|TRBV6-5
TGTGCCAGCAGGCGCCCAACAGGGTTTGGCTACACCTTC
CASRRPTGFGYTF
>TRBD1|NA|TRBJ2-5|TRBV5-1
TGCGCCAGCACTACGGGACAGGGGATCCAAGAGACCCAGTACTTC
CASTTGQGIQETQYF
>NA|medium-sized|TRBJ2-3|TRBV14
TGTGCCAGCAGCAGAGGACAGTCAGACACAGATACGCAGTATTTT
CASSRGQSDTDTQYF
>TRBD1|NA|TRBJ1-2|TRBV3-1/TRBV3-2
TGTGCCAGCAGCCACCGGGACAGGGGTGGCGGCTACACCTTC
CASSHRDRGGGYTF
>TRBD1|NA|TRBJ1-1|TRBV7-2
TGTGCCAGCAGCTACCTGGACAGGGGGGAAGCTTTCTTT
CASSYLDRGEAFF
>NA|NA|TRBJ2-1|TRBV28
TGTGCCAGCAGTCCACCAATCAGGACTTCTAGCTCCTACAATGAGCAGTTCTTC
CASSPPIRTSSSYNEQFF
>NA|NA|TRBJ1-1|TRBV9
TGTGCCAGCAGCGTAGACGGGACACCCGAGGAAGAAGCTTTCTTT
CASSVDGTPEEEAFF
>TRBD1|NA|TRBJ2-7|TRBV6-5
TGTGCCAGCACCCGACAGGGGAGCTCCTACGAGCAGTACTTC
CASTRQGSSYEQYF
>NA|NA|TRBJ2-3|TRBV6-2/TRBV6-3
TGTGCCAGCAGTTACTTTCTAATCCCCGACACAGATACGCAGTATTTT
CASSYFLIPDTDTQYF
>NA|NA|TRBJ1-1|TRBV6-6
TGTGCCAGCAGTTTTACCAGGAACACTGAAGCTTTCTTT
CASSFTRNTEAFF
>TRBD1|NA|TRBJ1-4|TRBV20-1
TGCAGTGCTAGTCTGGGACAGGCTACTAATGAAAAACTGTTTTTT
CSASLGQATNEKLFF
>NA|NA|TRBJ2-7|TRBV18
TGTGCCAGCTCCGACATGGACTCCTACGAGCAGTACTTC
CASSDMDSYEQYF
>TRBD2|NA|TRBJ2-1|TRBV4-3
TGCGCCAGCAGCCAAGCTCCTAGCGGGGTGTACAATGAGCAGTTCTTC
CASSQAPSGVYNEQFF
>NA|NA|TRBJ2-2|TRBV6-5
TGTGCCAGCAGAACAATCGCCGGGGAGCTGTTTTTT
CASRTIAGELFF
>NA|NA|TRBJ1-5|TRBV28
TGTGCCACCACCTATAGCAATCAGCCCCAGCATTTT
CATTYSNQPQHF
>NA|NA|TRBJ1-6|TRBV30
TGTGCCTGGAGTTCCCAGACCAGGATATCACCCCTCCACTTT
CAWSSQTRISPLHF
>TRBD1|NA|TRBJ2-3|TRBV7-2
TGTGCCAGCAGCTTACCGGACAGGCCAGTAGGCACAGATACGCAGTATTTT
CASSLPDRPVGTDTQYF
>TRBD2|NA|TRBJ2-2|TRBV7-9
TGTGCCAGCAGCGCGCCTAGCGGGGGGAGCACCGGGGAGCTGTTTTTT
CASSAPSGGSTGELFF
>NA|once|TRBJ2-7|TRBV6-5
TGTGCCAGCAGTTACGGTCGCGGGGATATCGTCTACGAGCAGTACTTC
CASSYGRGDIVYEQYF
>NA|NA|TRBJ1-6|TRBV5-8
TGTGCCAGCAGCCCTGAGGTCTATAATTCACCCCTCCACTTT
CASSPEVYNSPLHF
>NA|NA|TRBJ2-3|TRBV3-1/TRBV3-2
TGTGCCAGCAGCCCGGGGGAAAGCACAGATACGCAGTATTTT
CASSPGESTDTQYF
>TRBD2|NA|TRBJ2-2|TRBV11-3
TGTGCCAGCAGCTGGGCTAGCGGGGGATCGAACACCGGGGAGCTGTTTTTT
CASSWASGGSNTGELFF
>TRBD1|NA|TRBJ1-5|TRBV25-1
TGTGCCAGCAGCATCCCGGGACAGGGGGGAAATCAGCCCCAGCATTTT
CASSIPGQGGNQPQHF
>NA|NA|TRBJ2-3|TRBV10-1
TGCGCCAGCAGTGAACAGGTCACCACAGATACGCAGTATTTT
CASSEQVTTDTQYF
>NA|NA|TRBJ2-7|TRBV9
TGTGCCAGCAGCGTAGCTCAGTTTCTGATTTGCGAGCAGTACTTC
CASSVAQFLICEQYF
>TRBD1|NA|TRBJ2-2|TRBV10-1
TGCGCCAGCAGCCCGGGACAGGCAACCGGGGAGCTGTTTTTT
CASSPGQATGELFF
>NA|once|TRBJ2-3|TRBV24-1
TGTGCCACCAGTGGTCAGGGGAATACGCAGTATTTT
CATSGQGNTQYF
>TRBD1|NA|TRBJ2-6|TRBV30
TGTGCCTGGAACCGGGACAGGGCCGGGGCCAACGTCCTGACTTTC
CAWNRDRAGANVLTF
>NA|NA|TRBJ2-7|TRBV29-1
TGCAGCGTTGGGACACCCCCCTCCTACGAGCAGTACTTC
CSVGTPPSYEQYF
>TRBD1|NA|TRBJ2-4|TRBV19
TGTGCCAGTAAGCTCACAGGGGACGGGGCCAAAAACATTCAGTACTTC
CASKLTGDGAKNIQYF
>TRBD1|NA|TRBJ1-2|TRBV9
TGTGCCAGCAGCGCGCCGGGACAGGGGTCCTATGGCTACACCTTC
CASSAPGQGSYGYTF
>NA|NA|TRBJ2-5|TRBV30
TGTGCCTGGACCGTACGGGGAGCGGAGACCCAGTACTTC
CAWTVRGAETQYF
>NA|NA|TRBJ2-1|TRBV27
TGTGCCAGCAGTTTCGGACTTCGCCTTAACAATGAGCAGTTCTTC
CASSFGLRLNNEQFF
>TRBD1|few|TRBJ2-6|TRBV9
TGTGCCAGCAGCGTACCCGACCGGGACAGCGTCTCTGGGGCCAACGTCCTGACTTTC
CASSVPDRDSVSGANVLTF
>NA|NA|TRBJ1-2|TRBV18
TGTGCCAGCTCACCACCCGGGCAGGGATATGGCTACACCTTC
CASSPPGQGYGYTF